Listed below are T cell receptor beta chains from one sample, sequenced in a study of T cells after yellow fever vaccination. TCRdb redid the calling of the 5' RACE reads with MiXCR, one entry per CDR3 protein. This sample has 100,000 to 150,000 distinct CDR3 sequences; over 8% occur once, and the top ten carry about 40%. This sample comprised CD8+ T cells sorted from PBMCs, obtained on the day of the yellow fever booster vaccination. These receptors came from a man between 18 and 35 years old who received the YFV17D yellow fever vaccine. The CDR3 runs from the conserved cysteine through the conserved F or W. D genes are given only for firm matches. Expanded clones get a size class; other rows say once, few or many, or leave the size out.

TRBV7-7	TRBJ2-5	NA	TRBD1	15	TGTGCCAGCAGCTTCCGGACAGGGTCCCAAGAGACCCAGTACTTC	CASSFRTGSQETQYF
TRBV6-5	TRBJ1-1	few	TRBD1	14	TGTGCCAGCAGTTGGACAGGGAGGAACACTGAAGCTTTCTTT	CASSWTGRNTEAFF
TRBV28	TRBJ2-3	many	NA	12	TGTGCCAGCAGTTTGGGGGGTCCTACGCAGTATTTT	CASSLGGPTQYF
TRBV11-2	TRBJ2-7	NA	NA	12	TGTGCCAGCAGCTGGGTTGAGGGCGAGCAGTACTTC	CASSWVEGEQYF
TRBV9	TRBJ1-5	many	NA	15	TGTGCCAGCAGCGTAACGGGAGGGGAGTATCAGCCCCAGCATTTT	CASSVTGGEYQPQHF
TRBV28	TRBJ1-2	many	TRBD1	15	TGTGCCAGCAGGCCAACGACAGGGAAGAACTATGGCTACACCTTC	CASRPTTGKNYGYTF
TRBV5-1	TRBJ1-3	few	NA	15	TGCGCCAGCAGCTTGAGGGGGAACGCTGGAAACACCATATATTTT	CASSLRGNAGNTIYF
TRBV5-4	TRBJ2-5	NA	NA	11	TGTGCCAGCAGCTTGGCCGAGAGGGAGTACTTC	CASSLAEREYF
TRBV27	TRBJ1-1	NA	NA	13	TGTGCCAGCAGTTTGGGGGGCACCACTGAAGCTTTCTTT	CASSLGGTTEAFF
TRBV15	TRBJ2-1	many	NA	13	TGTGCCACCAGCAGAGTAGGAAACAATGAGCAGTTCTTC	CATSRVGNNEQFF
TRBV7-2	TRBJ1-2	NA	NA	13	TGTGCCAGCAGCTTAGACGGGCCCTATGGCTACACCTTC	CASSLDGPYGYTF
TRBV5-6	TRBJ2-3	NA	NA	16	TGTGCCAGCAGCTTTAAGGGGGCCCTCGGGGGGGATACGCAGTATTTT	CASSFKGALGGDTQYF
TRBV20-1	TRBJ2-1	NA	TRBD2	13	TGCAGTGCTAGAGATGGACTAGCTAATGAGCAGTTCTTC	CSARDGLANEQFF
TRBV10-3	TRBJ2-6	NA	NA	17	TGTGCCATCAGCTTGGGACGGGAAAAGGGTGGGGCCAACGTCCTGACTTTC	CAISLGREKGGANVLTF
TRBV29-1	TRBJ1-1	many	NA	15	TGCAGCGTAGACCCGGGAAGTCCGGCGAACACTGAAGCTTTCTTT	CSVDPGSPANTEAFF
TRBV7-8	TRBJ2-5	many	NA	14	TGTGCCAGCAGCTTAGTATCCGGTTCCGAGACCCAGTACTTC	CASSLVSGSETQYF
TRBV7-9	TRBJ2-3	NA	NA	13	TGTGCCAGCAGCCCTGGACTGACAGATACGCAGTATTTT	CASSPGLTDTQYF
TRBV3-1	TRBJ1-6	NA	NA	19	TGTGCCAGCAGCTCCAACAGGGACAAGCCGAGACTCGATAATTCACCCCTCCACTTT	CASSSNRDKPRLDNSPLHF
TRBV6-5	TRBJ1-4	many	NA	16	TGTGCCAGCAGTTACTCCCAGGGCGCAACTAATGAAAAACTGTTTTTT	CASSYSQGATNEKLFF
TRBV4-1	TRBJ2-1	NA	NA	13	TGCGCCAGCAGCCAACCCTCCTACAATGAGCAGTTCTTC	CASSQPSYNEQFF
TRBV4-3	TRBJ1-5	NA	TRBD1	14	TGCGCCAGCAGCCCGGGACAGGGAGGTCAGCCCCAGCATTTT	CASSPGQGGQPQHF
TRBV7-3	TRBJ1-6	NA	TRBD1	13	TGTGCCAGCAGCTTAGGGACAGAATCACCCCTCCACTTT	CASSLGTESPLHF
TRBV4-1	TRBJ2-7	few	NA	12	TGCGCCAGCAGCCAGGGTAGCCGCGAGCAGTACTTC	CASSQGSREQYF
TRBV9	TRBJ2-7	NA	TRBD1	14	TGTGCCAGCAGCTCAGAGCACAGGGGCTACGAGCAGTACTTC	CASSSEHRGYEQYF
TRBV6-2/TRBV6-3	TRBJ2-1	once	TRBD1	16	TGTGCCAGCAGAGGACTGCGGACAGGGATCTACAATGAGCAGTTCTTC	CASRGLRTGIYNEQFF
TRBV15	TRBJ2-6	few	NA	16	TGTGCCACCAGCAGAGATAGTCGGCCTGGGGCCAACGTCCTGACTTTC	CATSRDSRPGANVLTF
TRBV6-2/TRBV6-3	TRBJ2-6	once	TRBD1	17	TGTGCCACGGACACAGGGGGCCCCCTTCCTGGGGCCAACGTCCTGACTTTC	CATDTGGPLPGANVLTF
TRBV4-1	TRBJ1-2	few	NA	14	TGCGCCAGCAGCCAAGACAGGACGGGCTATGGCTACACCTTC	CASSQDRTGYGYTF
TRBV29-1	TRBJ1-1	few	NA	13	TGCAGCGTGTGGAGGATGGCCGATGCTGAAGCTTTCTTT	CSVWRMADAEAFF
TRBV12-2	TRBJ2-3	NA	NA	15	TGTGCAAGTCGCCCCCTCTCTGAAATAACAGATACGCAGTATTTT	CASRPLSEITDTQYF
TRBV20-1	TRBJ2-1	few	TRBD2	15	TGCAGTGCAATTAGCGGGGAGCGAGCGGAGTATGAGCAGTTCTTC	CSAISGERAEYEQFF
TRBV7-6	TRBJ1-1	few	NA	14	TGTGCCAGCAGCTTGGACACCGGACAGACTGAAGCTTTCTTT	CASSLDTGQTEAFF
TRBV3-2	TRBJ2-3	few	NA	16	TGTGCCAGCAGCCATAAGGGACTAGCGGGGAATCATACGCAGTATTTT	CASSHKGLAGNHTQYF
TRBV20-1	TRBJ2-3	few	TRBD2	16	TGCAGTGCTAGATCAGAGACTAGCAAGGTAGCAGATACGCAGTATTTT	CSARSETSKVADTQYF
TRBV6-2/TRBV6-3	TRBJ2-2	NA	NA	15	TGTGCCAGCAGTTACTCGGTGACAGGCACCGGGGAGCTGTTTTTT	CASSYSVTGTGELFF
TRBV4-3	TRBJ2-3	many	TRBD2	17	TGCGCCAGCAGCCAATCGCTAGCGGGGGCATCCACAGATACGCAGTATTTT	CASSQSLAGASTDTQYF
TRBV6-6	TRBJ2-5	few	TRBD1	12	TGTGCCAGCTGTGCAGGGGGCGGGTGCCAGTACTTC	CASCAGGGCQYF
TRBV6-4	TRBJ2-3	few	TRBD2	16	TGTGCCAGCAGTGACGCTAGCGGGGGGGCAACAGATACGCAGTATTTT	CASSDASGGATDTQYF
TRBV7-9	TRBJ2-3	few	TRBD2	12	TGTGCCACCTCTAGCGGTCCAGATACGCAGTATTTT	CATSSGPDTQYF
TRBV19	TRBJ1-5	NA	NA	14	TGTGCCAGACTAAAAAGTCCTAGCAATCAGCCCCAGCATTTT	CARLKSPSNQPQHF
TRBV6-2/TRBV6-3	TRBJ2-1	NA	TRBD2	16	TGTGCCAGCAGTTACTCGAAGCGGGGGCTCTACAATGAGCAGTTCTTC	CASSYSKRGLYNEQFF
TRBV5-5	TRBJ2-7	NA	TRBD1	17	TGTGCCAGCAGCCTGCCTATGGGACAGATCTTCTCCTACGAGCAGTACTTC	CASSLPMGQIFSYEQYF
TRBV11-2	TRBJ2-3	few	NA	16	TGTGCCAGCAGCCAGGCGAGTCTAGCGAACACAGATACGCAGTATTTT	CASSQASLANTDTQYF
TRBV4-2	TRBJ2-3	many	TRBD2	16	TGTGCCAGCAGCCAAGAAAGCGGGGGGGCCGTAGATACGCAGTATTTT	CASSQESGGAVDTQYF
TRBV4-3	TRBJ2-1	NA	TRBD2	18	TGCGCCAGCAGCCACTCAAAGGAAGCGGGGGGACCATACAATGAGCAGTTCTTC	CASSHSKEAGGPYNEQFF
TRBV6-4	TRBJ2-3	few	NA	15	TGTGCCAGCAGTGAGTTTGGAGCTAGCACAGATACGCAGTATTTT	CASSEFGASTDTQYF
TRBV5-1	TRBJ1-5	NA	NA	15	TGCGCCAGCAGCTTGTTAGGGCAGCCCAATCAGCCCCAGCATTTT	CASSLLGQPNQPQHF
TRBV27	TRBJ2-7	few	NA	16	TGTGCCAGCTCTCCTTTGACAGCGTATAACGCCTACGAGCAGTACTTC	CASSPLTAYNAYEQYF
TRBV29-1	TRBJ1-2	few	NA	12	TGCAGCGTTGAAGATCAGCTGGGGGGCTACACCTTC	CSVEDQLGGYTF
TRBV6-4	TRBJ1-1	few	NA	14	TGTGCCAGCAGTGACGGGAAGGAAGGCACTGAAGCTTTCTTT	CASSDGKEGTEAFF
TRBV19	TRBJ1-2	few	NA	14	TGTGCCAGTACCCTAGGCAGTCCGGCCGGTGGCTACACCTTC	CASTLGSPAGGYTF
TRBV6-2/TRBV6-3	TRBJ2-3	few	TRBD2	17	TGTGCCAGCAGTTCGGGACTAGCGGGGGCTATCACAGATACGCAGTATTTT	CASSSGLAGAITDTQYF
TRBV29-1	TRBJ1-2	few	TRBD1	13	TGCAGCGTTGCGGACAGGGGAGAAAATGGCTACACCTTC	CSVADRGENGYTF